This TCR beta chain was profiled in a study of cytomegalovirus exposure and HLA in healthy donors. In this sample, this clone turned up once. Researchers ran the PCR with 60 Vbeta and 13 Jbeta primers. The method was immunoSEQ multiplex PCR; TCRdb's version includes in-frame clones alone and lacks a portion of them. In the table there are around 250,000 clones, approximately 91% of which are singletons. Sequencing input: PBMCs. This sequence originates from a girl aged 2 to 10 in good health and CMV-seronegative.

The DNA for the CDR3 is TGTGCCAGCAGCTTAGGTACACTAACCAAAGGAAATTCACCCCTCCACTTT. This translates into CASSLGTLTKGNSPLHF. The V and J genes are TRBV13 and TRBJ1-6, with D unresolved. Germline V gene data show CDR1 as PRHDT and CDR2 as FYEKMQ (reference sequence). Deletions cut 0 bases from V and 7 bases from J, with 16 bases between. This CDR3 has 17 residues.